A selection of T cell receptor beta chains follows, all from one sample in a study of neurological immune-mediated disorders. TCRdb re-analysed the 5' RACE reads in MiXCR, keeping a single row per CDR3 protein. This sample yields approximately 40,000 distinct CDR3 sequences, of which about 9.4% are seen a single time; under 8.5% belongs to the top ten. Sequencing was done on a sample of PBMCs. All receptors come from a woman aged 25 to 39 with HTLV-1-associated myelopathy (HAM/TSP). CDR3s include the opening cysteine and the closing phenylalanine or tryptophan. The order of the fields is J gene, CDR3 length, V gene, CDR3 protein.

>TRBJ2-7|12|TRBV20-1
CSAKVRAREQYF
>TRBJ1-1|12|TRBV20-1
CSARKDFNEAFF
>TRBJ2-1|15|TRBV3-1
CASSQDRSSYNEQFF
>TRBJ1-6|12|TRBV20-1
CSARDSDSPLHF
>TRBJ2-2|15|TRBV5-1
CASSLSGAGTGELFF
>TRBJ2-3|13|TRBV4-1
CASSLGYSDTQYF
>TRBJ1-6|16|TRBV20-1
CSARTGTSLGGSPLHF
>TRBJ2-3|15|TRBV20-1
CSASAGVWGSDTQYF
>TRBJ1-5|16|TRBV10-2
CASSEAGTNFNQPQHF
>TRBJ2-1|15|TRBV20-1
CSARDLAASYNEQFF
>TRBJ2-1|13|TRBV20-1
CSARLPGGNEQFF
>TRBJ1-4|16|TRBV12-3/TRBV12-4
CASSLGQGATNEKLFF
>TRBJ1-1|16|TRBV7-6
CASSLLRGGQDTEAFF
>TRBJ2-7|15|TRBV7-2
CASSLGPSIGNEQYF
>TRBJ1-1|17|TRBV5-1
CASSLGDRGLITTEAFF
>TRBJ1-1|13|TRBV20-1
CSARMQSNTEAFF
>TRBJ1-2|16|TRBV9
CASSPRTGVRLFGYTF
>TRBJ1-2|15|TRBV5-5
CASRARQGGGYGYTF
>TRBJ2-7|14|TRBV7-8
CASSLGGDAYEQYF
>TRBJ2-3|14|TRBV20-1
CSARGLADTDTQYF
>TRBJ2-5|15|TRBV11-2
CASSPGGREQETQYF
>TRBJ2-4|13|TRBV5-5
CASSSLAKNIQYF
>TRBJ2-3|15|TRBV11-2
CASSFRKPSTDTQYF
>TRBJ2-6|15|TRBV5-1
CASSDASSGANVLTF
>TRBJ2-1|14|TRBV20-1
CSARKSGGAHEQFF
>TRBJ1-5|18|TRBV20-1
CSASRIGLGAGSNQPQHF
>TRBJ2-5|16|TRBV5-1
CASSSQWTGGTETQYF
>TRBJ2-3|14|TRBV10-2
CASARDRFADTQYF
>TRBJ2-3|17|TRBV4-1
CASSQGVLRGPTDTQYF
>TRBJ2-1|13|TRBV6-7
CASSYTTDNEQFF
>TRBJ2-5|12|TRBV20-1
CSAEGLAETQYF
>TRBJ1-2|13|TRBV12-3/TRBV12-4
CTSREGRDYGYTF
>TRBJ1-1|14|TRBV20-1
CSARDLPKNTEAFF
>TRBJ1-2|14|TRBV5-1
CASSQAIRTDGYTF
>TRBJ1-3|15|TRBV3-1
CASSQEGGFGNTIYF
>TRBJ1-2|14|TRBV5-5
CASSLDSQMYGYTF
>TRBJ1-5|16|TRBV7-2
CASSLGTAYSNQPQHF
>TRBJ2-1|12|TRBV12-3/TRBV12-4
CASTLRWGEQFF
>TRBJ1-5|14|TRBV7-2
CASSQGQPNKPQHF
>TRBJ2-3|12|TRBV5-6
CASSIGPDTQYF
>TRBJ1-1|14|TRBV12-3/TRBV12-4
CASSSTGVNTEAFF
>TRBJ2-7|13|TRBV19
CASSIAVTYEQYF
>TRBJ2-7|14|TRBV5-1
CASSRSGSSYEQYF
>TRBJ2-7|13|TRBV7-6
CASSLEGGYEQYF
>TRBJ1-4|14|TRBV5-1
CASSLGQGASKLFF
>TRBJ2-7|13|TRBV5-1
CASSRVPSYEQYF
>TRBJ2-1|15|TRBV20-1
CSADPGTSGINKQFF